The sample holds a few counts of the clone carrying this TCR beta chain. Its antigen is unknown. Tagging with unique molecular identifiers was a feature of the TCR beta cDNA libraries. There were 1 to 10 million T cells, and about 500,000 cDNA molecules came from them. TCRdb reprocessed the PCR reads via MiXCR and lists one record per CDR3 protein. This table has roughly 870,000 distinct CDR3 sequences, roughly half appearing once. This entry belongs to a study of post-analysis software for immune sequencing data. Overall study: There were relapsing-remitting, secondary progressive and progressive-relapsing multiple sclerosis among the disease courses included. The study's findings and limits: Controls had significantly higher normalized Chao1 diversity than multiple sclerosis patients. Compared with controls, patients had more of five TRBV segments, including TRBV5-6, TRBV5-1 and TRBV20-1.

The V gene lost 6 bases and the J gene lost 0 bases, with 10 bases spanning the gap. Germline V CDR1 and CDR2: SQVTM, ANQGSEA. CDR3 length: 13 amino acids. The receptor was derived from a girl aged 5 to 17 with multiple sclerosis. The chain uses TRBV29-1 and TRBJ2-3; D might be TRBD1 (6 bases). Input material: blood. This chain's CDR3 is CSVTRGSTDTQYF. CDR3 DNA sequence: TGCAGCGTCACCAGGGGAAGCACAGATACGCAGTATTTT.